This TCR beta chain is drawn from a study of cytomegalovirus exposure and HLA in healthy donors. 60 Vbeta and 13 Jbeta primers were used in PCR. Here immunoSEQ multiplex PCR was the method, and the copy in TCRdb shows in-frame clones only, minus some. The repertoire holds about 160,000 clones, approximately 84% seen once, with roughly 2.2% in the top ten. Trimming removed 5 bases from V and 6 bases from J, with 20 bases in between. In germline, CDR1 is GTSNPN, CDR2 SVGIG (reference sequence). The CDR3 sequence is 14 residues long. The sequencing input was PBMCs. The sequence came from a man aged 18 to 29 in good health and CMV-seropositive. The chain recombines TRBV30 with TRBJ2-7; D may be TRBD2 (7 bases). DNA for the CDR3: TGTGCCTGGGGCCTCCGCGGGGGCTTTTTCGAGCAGTACTTC. Amino acid sequence: CAWGLRGGFFEQYF.